These 29 T cell receptor beta chains were all obtained from the same sample, sequenced in a study of T cell responses to AZD1222 COVID-19 vaccine (dated by TCRdb to the early 2020s). Receptor libraries were prepared by the immunoSEQ multiplex PCR assay. What TCRdb holds here is the immuneACCESS table cut down to in-frame rearrangements. Part of the clones is not present; checked against another copy, under half of the missing clones reflect an unresolved V gene, and the others are unexplained. This sample comprises roughly 180,000 clones, around 88% of them detected only once. The ten largest clones represent approximately 0.5% of the sample. The sample's time point label is to be understood as: baseline before first vaccination. The material sequenced was peripheral blood, taken on day 0 of AZD1222 vaccination. Receptors were obtained from an adult in good health.

V and J are TRBV5-4 and TRBJ1-2; tentative D call: TRBD1 (6 bases). V dropped 1 base and J dropped 11 bases, with 9 bases sitting between them. The CDR3 sequence is 11 residues long. Germline loops: CDR1 SGHNT, CDR2 YYREEE (reference sequence). CDR3 sequence (DNA): TGTGCCAGCAGCTTGACAGGGCGGTACACCTTC. Translating gives CASSLTGRYTF.

This chain connects TRBV6-2 or TRBV6-3 to TRBJ1-5, with D unclear. V dropped 2 bases and J dropped 2 bases, with 7 bases sitting between them. Per the germline V gene, CDR1 is MNHEY and CDR2 is SVGEGT. CDR3 size: 14 residues. The CDR3 spells CASSYRYGNQPQHF. The CDR3 coding sequence is TGTGCCAGCAGTTACAGGTACGGCAATCAGCCCCAGCATTTT.

The rearrangement links TRBV5-4 to TRBJ2-7, with 7 bases identical to TRBD2. Trimming removed 5 bases from V and 3 bases from J; junction bases left unmatched: 5. The CDR3 loop spans 13 amino acids. CDR1 is SGHNT and CDR2 is YYREEE in the germline V gene (reference sequence). The CDR3 reads CASSDLADYEQYF. CDR3 nucleotides: TGTGCCAGCAGTGATCTAGCGGACTACGAGCAGTACTTC.

The V gene is TRBV7-9, the J gene TRBJ2-7, with D possibly being TRBD2 (6 bases). Between the trimmed V and J ends, which lost 5 bases and 0 bases, there was a span of 17 bases. The CDR3 length is 16 residues. Germline V gene data show CDR1 as SEHNR and CDR2 as FQNEAQ (reference sequence). The CDR3 DNA is TGTGCCAGCAGCCCACTCGGCTCCGGGAGCTCCTACGAGCAGTACTTC. This translates into CASSPLGSGSSYEQYF.

This chain joins TRBV10-3 and TRBJ1-5, with 8 bases that match TRBD1. CDR3 length equals 18 residues. Trimming took 3 bases from V and 2 from J; bases not matched to a gene: 12. CDR1 and CDR2 from the germline V gene are ENHRY and SYGVKD. The CDR3 reads CAISDLMGTGGGNQPQHF. In nucleotides, the CDR3 is TGTGCCATCAGTGACCTAATGGGTACAGGGGGTGGCAATCAGCCCCAGCATTTT.

The CDR3: CAWSVGQGGANEKLFF. CDR3 sequence (DNA): TGTGCCTGGAGTGTTGGACAGGGGGGGGCTAATGAAAAACTGTTTTTT. The chain uses TRBV30 and TRBJ1-4, with 10 bases aligning to TRBD1. Trimming removed 0 bases from V and 3 bases from J; junction bases left unmatched: 4. CDR1 and CDR2 from the germline V gene are GTSNPN and SVGIG (reference sequence). CDR3 size: 16 residues.

Worth noting for this clone: The same CDR3 can be traced to other DNA sequences in this sample. The gene calls are TRBV27 and TRBJ1-5; unclear D gene. The CDR3 is 12 residues long. Germline-derived CDR1 and CDR2 are MNHEY and SMNVEV (reference sequence). The V end lost 3 bases, the J end lost 4 bases, and 4 bases lay between the germline ends. CDR3 in DNA: TGTGCCAGCAGTTTCCGGAATCAGCCCCAGCATTTT. Translating gives CASSFRNQPQHF.

J is TRBJ2-7 and V is TRBV6-1, with 7 bases identical to TRBD2. The CDR3 is made up of 16 amino acids. Trimming took 4 bases from V and 6 from J; bases not matched to a gene: 15. The V gene's germline CDR1 is MNHNS and CDR2 SASEGT. The CDR3 loop is CASSVGSRTRLGEQYF. CDR3 bases: TGTGCCAGCAGTGTGGGGAGTCGGACTAGATTGGGCGAGCAGTACTTC.

V is TRBV27 and J is TRBJ1-2; D gene unclear. This CDR3 contains 13 residues. Trimming shortened V by 2 bases and J by 3 bases, and 7 bases separated the two germline ends. CDR1 and CDR2 (germline): MNHEY, SMNVEV (reference sequence). DNA of the CDR3: TGTGCCAGCAGTTTAAACAGCGACTATGGCTACACCTTC. This sequence encodes CASSLNSDYGYTF.

To note about this clone: This sample includes further DNA sequences coding for the same CDR3. This chain joins TRBV28 and TRBJ2-3; D remains unclear. This CDR3 is built from 12 residues. The V gene lost 5 bases and the J gene lost 3 bases, with 6 bases spanning the gap. Germline CDR1 reads MDHEN; CDR2 reads SYDVKM. The chain's CDR3 is CASSLRTDTQYF. As DNA, the CDR3 is TGTGCCAGCAGTCTTAGAACAGATACGCAGTATTTT.

V usage is TRBV27 and J usage is TRBJ2-6; TRBD2 matches at 13 bases. Germline V gene lookup returns CDR1 MNHEY and CDR2 SMNVEV (reference sequence). V lost 2 bases, J lost 2 bases, and 3 bases stayed unmatched. The CDR3 loop spans 18 amino acids. CDR3 in DNA: TGTGCCAGCAGTTTAGGAACTAGCGGGAGGGCTGGGGCCAACGTCCTGACTTTC. Protein: CASSLGTSGRAGANVLTF.

The V and J genes are TRBV4-1 and TRBJ2-7; the match to TRBD1 covers 7 bases. This CDR3 has 17 residues. Germline V lookup: CDR1 MGHRA, CDR2 YSYEKL. V gave up 1 base and J gave up 5 bases; unmatched junction bases: 14. The CDR3 coding sequence is TGCGCCAGCAGCCAAGCGCTCATGGGACAGCCTGGGGACGAGCAGTACTTC. Amino acids: CASSQALMGQPGDEQYF.

The rearrangement joins TRBV28 to TRBJ2-7, with TRBD1 matching over 8 bases. The CDR3 has 13 residues. The germline V gene has CDR1 MDHEN and CDR2 SYDVKM. V dropped 2 bases and J dropped 12; count of bases not matched to a gene: 9. The CDR3 bases are TGTGCCAGCAGTTTAGGGGAGACAGGGGTAGTGTACTTC. The encoded protein is CASSLGETGVVYF.

CDR3: CASSHRVDHEQYF. The CDR3 DNA reads TGTGCCAGCAGCCACAGGGTCGACCACGAGCAGTACTTC. The J gene is TRBJ2-7, the V gene TRBV27; D might be TRBD1 (6 bases). The ends were cut back, 6 bases at V and 5 bases at J, with 14 bases in the middle. The CDR3 sequence is 13 residues long. Germline V CDR1 and CDR2: MNHEY, SMNVEV (reference sequence).

The chain uses TRBV7-9 and TRBJ2-3; tentative D call: TRBD1 (6 bases). The CDR3 sequence is 15 residues long. From germline, CDR1 is SEHNR and CDR2 FQNEAQ (reference sequence). Trimming cost V 5 bases and J 5 bases, with 17 bases left between them. CDR3 sequence reads: CASSLRLGAGDTQYF. The CDR3 DNA sequence: TGTGCCAGCAGCCTCCGTTTGGGGGCGGGAGATACGCAGTATTTT.

The V gene is TRBV5-4, the J gene TRBJ2-5; 7 bases are a match to TRBD1. Germline CDR1 is SGHNT and CDR2 is YYREEE (reference sequence). Trimming cost V 4 bases and J 5 bases; bases outside gene matches: 5. The CDR3 is 13 amino acids. The CDR3 sequence: CASSQQGRETQYF. The CDR3 nucleotides read TGTGCCAGCAGCCAACAGGGGCGCGAGACCCAGTACTTC.

The chain links TRBV6-5 to TRBJ1-2, with 8 bases matching TRBD1. CDR1 MNHEY and CDR2 SVGAGI come from the germline V gene. The V gene end was trimmed by 7 bases and the J gene end by 8 bases; junction bases not matched to a gene: 9. The CDR3 length is 13 residues. CDR3 region: CASKVRTGSGYTF. CDR3 DNA: TGTGCCAGCAAAGTGAGGACAGGGAGCGGCTACACCTTC.

The table lists this clone with a few counts. The chain employs TRBV6-5 and TRBJ1-2, with D tentatively TRBD1 (6 bases). This CDR3 region has 12 residues. The ends were cut back, 6 bases at V and 7 bases at J, with 12 bases in the middle. Germline-derived CDR1 and CDR2 are MNHEY and SVGAGI. The CDR3 protein is CASSRNRVGYTF. In DNA form, the CDR3 reads TGTGCCAGCAGCCGTAACAGGGTTGGCTACACCTTC.

This chain joins TRBV5-1 and TRBJ2-1; D remains ambiguous. V was pared by 3 bases and J by 3 bases, with 7 bases between. Germline V CDR1 and CDR2: SGHRS, YFSETQ. The CDR3 covers 13 residues. This chain's CDR3 is CASSYGSYNEQFF. For the CDR3, the DNA is TGCGCCAGCAGCTATGGTAGCTACAATGAGCAGTTCTTC.

The V call is TRBV30, the J call TRBJ1-2; no firm D call. The germline gives CDR1 GTSNPN, CDR2 SVGIG (reference sequence). The CDR3 has 13 residues. The V end lost 3 bases, the J end lost 4 bases, and 12 bases lay between the germline ends. CDR3 sequence reads: CAWRDGTFYGYTF. The CDR3 DNA is TGTGCCTGGAGGGACGGAACCTTCTATGGCTACACCTTC.

As DNA, the CDR3 is TGTGCCAGCAGCTCCTCCGTACAGGGGAAGAACACTGAAGCTTTCTTT. This sequence encodes CASSSSVQGKNTEAFF. J is TRBJ1-1 and V is TRBV9; 7 nucleotides line up with TRBD1. CDR1 is SGDLS and CDR2 is YYNGEE in the germline V gene. The CDR3 has 16 residues. Trimming cost V 4 bases and J 1 base; bases outside gene matches: 10.

The genes are TRBV27 and TRBJ2-3; a weak D match, TRBD2 (6 bases). The ends were cut back, 7 bases at V and 0 bases at J, with 17 bases in the middle. The CDR3 has 16 residues. Germline values: CDR1 MNHEY, CDR2 SMNVEV (reference sequence). CDR3 sequence (DNA): TGTGCCAGCAAACATCGCTCGGGACTTAGCACAGATACGCAGTATTTT. As protein: CASKHRSGLSTDTQYF.

J is TRBJ2-1 and V is TRBV11-2; TRBD1 agrees at 9 bases. This CDR3 is 14 amino acids long. From germline, CDR1 is SGHAT and CDR2 FQNNGV. Losses at the gene ends were 1 base for V and 9 bases for J; bases not matched to a gene: 4. CDR3 in DNA: TGTGCCAGCAGCTTAGGGGACAGGGCTGGTGAGCAGTTCTTC. Translated, it gives CASSLGDRAGEQFF.

The chain employs TRBV19 and TRBJ2-2; D unclear. CDR1 is LNHDA, CDR2 SQIVND, per germline (reference sequence). The CDR3 sequence is 13 residues long. V dropped 4 bases and J dropped 9 bases, with 12 bases sitting between them. In nucleotides, the CDR3 is TGTGCCAGTAGTAATCTGGGCTCTAGGGAGCTGTTTTTT. Its protein is CASSNLGSRELFF. The full variable domain, its missing parts supplied by reference TRBV19 and TRBJ2-2, is DGGITQSPKYLFRKEGQNVTLSCEQNLNHDAMYWYRQDPGQGLRLIYYSQIVNDFQKGDIAEGYSVSREKKESFPLTVTSAQKNPTAFYLCASSNLGSRELFFGEGSRLTVL.

This rearrangement joins TRBV19 to TRBJ1-5; D unresolved. CDR3 length: 13 residues. The V gene lost 6 bases and the J gene lost 0 bases, with 6 bases spanning the gap. Germline CDR1 and CDR2: LNHDA and SQIVND (reference sequence). The CDR3 loop reads CASRLYSNQPQHF. CDR3 nucleotide sequence: TGTGCCAGTAGGCTATATAGCAATCAGCCCCAGCATTTT.

The gene calls are TRBV29-1 and TRBJ1-1; maybe TRBD1 (6 bases). Germline V gives CDR1 SQVTM, CDR2 ANQGSEA. With 7 bases removed from V and 5 bases from J, the gap between germline ends came to 17 bases. The CDR3 is 13 amino acids. The CDR3 region has the DNA TGCAGCGCCTTCTCGGGGGGGCGGACTGAAGCTTTCTTT. Protein: CSAFSGGRTEAFF.

This sequence joins TRBV28 and TRBJ1-4; TRBD1 is a possible D gene (6 bases). This CDR3 region has 14 residues. Deletions cut 6 bases from V and 10 bases from J, with 18 bases between. In germline, CDR1 is MDHEN, CDR2 SYDVKM. DNA of the CDR3: TGTGCCAGCAGCCCCGGGGGCCTCGGGGGAAAACTGTTTTTT. Amino acid sequence: CASSPGGLGGKLFF.

The chain joins TRBV27 to TRBJ2-5; tentative D call: TRBD1 (6 bases). In germline, CDR1 is MNHEY, CDR2 SMNVEV (reference sequence). Trimming took 5 bases from V and 2 from J, leaving 18 bases between them. The CDR3 covers 16 residues. The CDR3 spells CASSISTGWAQETQYF. As DNA, the CDR3 is TGTGCCAGCAGTATTTCTACAGGGTGGGCACAAGAGACCCAGTACTTC.

V usage is TRBV28 and J usage is TRBJ2-3; D gene unclear. Trimming took 6 bases from V and 2 from J, leaving 9 bases between them. Germline V CDR1 and CDR2: MDHEN, SYDVKM. The CDR3 spans 13 residues. This chain's CDR3 is CASSPLNTDTQYF. The CDR3 DNA sequence: TGTGCCAGCAGCCCCCTTAACACAGATACGCAGTATTTT.